This T cell receptor beta chain was profiled in a study of cytomegalovirus exposure and HLA in healthy donors. General study findings and limits: The study recorded about 160 TCR beta chains that were cytomegalovirus-associated. Later analysis identified several of the most significant clusters that appeared linked to common viral pathogens. Immune exposure information available was restricted to CMV serostatus.

13 Jbeta primers and 60 Vbeta primers were used for the PCR. Sequencing was performed with immunoSEQ multiplex PCR; in TCRdb, only in-frame clones are kept and a portion is missing. The sample shows roughly 70,000 clones, 75% of them seen only once. Germline V CDR1 and CDR2: LNHDA, SQIVND (reference sequence). There are 15 residues in the CDR3. Trimming took 5 bases from V and 0 from J, leaving 11 bases between them. About this clone itself: The antigen is not known.

V and J are TRBV19 and TRBJ1-5, with D unresolved. The clonotype was recovered from a man between 65 and 79 years old in good health and CMV-seronegative. The source material was PBMCs. Written as DNA, the CDR3 is TGTGCCAGTAGTTACCCCCGCGGTAGCAATCAGCCCCAGCATTTT. It yields the protein CASSYPRGSNQPQHF.